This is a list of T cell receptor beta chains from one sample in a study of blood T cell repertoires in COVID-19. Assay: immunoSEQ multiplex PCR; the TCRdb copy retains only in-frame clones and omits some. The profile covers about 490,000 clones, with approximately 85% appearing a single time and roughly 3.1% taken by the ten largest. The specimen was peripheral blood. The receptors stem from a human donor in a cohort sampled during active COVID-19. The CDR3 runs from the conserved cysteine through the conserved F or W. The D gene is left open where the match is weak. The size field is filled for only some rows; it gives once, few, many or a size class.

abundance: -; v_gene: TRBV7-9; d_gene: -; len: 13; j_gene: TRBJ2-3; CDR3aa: CASSLGGSDTQYF; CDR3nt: TGTGCCAGCAGCCTCGGAGGCTCAGATACGCAGTATTTT
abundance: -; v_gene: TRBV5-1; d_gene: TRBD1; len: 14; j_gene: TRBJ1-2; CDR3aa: CASTRDSTNYGYTF; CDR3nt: TGCGCCAGCACCCGGGACAGTACTAACTATGGCTACACCTTC
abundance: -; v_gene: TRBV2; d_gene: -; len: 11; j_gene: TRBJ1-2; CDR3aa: CASSEWAGYTF; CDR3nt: TGTGCCAGCAGTGAATGGGCGGGCTACACCTTC
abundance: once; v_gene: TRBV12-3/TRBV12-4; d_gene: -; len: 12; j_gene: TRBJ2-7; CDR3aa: CASRATSYEQYF; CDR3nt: TGTGCCAGCAGGGCCACGTCCTACGAGCAGTACTTC
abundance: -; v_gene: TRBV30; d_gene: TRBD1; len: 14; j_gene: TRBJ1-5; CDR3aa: CAWGKTTGYQPQHF; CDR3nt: TGTGCCTGGGGGAAAACGACAGGGTATCAGCCCCAGCATTTT
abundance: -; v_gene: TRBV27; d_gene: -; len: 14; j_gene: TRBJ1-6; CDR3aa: CASSFSSLASPLHF; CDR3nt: TGTGCCAGCAGTTTTAGCTCCCTTGCCTCACCCCTCCACTTT
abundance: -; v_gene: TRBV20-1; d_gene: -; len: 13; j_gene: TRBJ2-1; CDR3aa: CSASLIRRGEQFF; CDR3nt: TGCAGTGCTAGTCTAATAAGGCGGGGTGAGCAGTTCTTC
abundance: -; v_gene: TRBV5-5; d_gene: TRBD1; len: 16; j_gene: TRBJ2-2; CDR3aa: CASSLTGGSKTGELFF; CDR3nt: TGTGCCAGCAGCTTGACAGGGGGCAGTAAAACCGGGGAGCTGTTTTTT
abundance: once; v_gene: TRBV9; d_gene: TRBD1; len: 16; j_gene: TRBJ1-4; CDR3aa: CASSVGSGGANEKLFF; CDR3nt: TGTGCCAGCAGCGTAGGATCAGGGGGCGCAAATGAAAAACTGTTTTTT
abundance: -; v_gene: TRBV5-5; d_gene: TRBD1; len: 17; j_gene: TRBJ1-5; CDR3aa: CASSPGIYRGRVEPQHF; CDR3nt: TGTGCCAGCAGCCCCGGGATCTACAGGGGGCGCGTAGAGCCCCAGCATTTT
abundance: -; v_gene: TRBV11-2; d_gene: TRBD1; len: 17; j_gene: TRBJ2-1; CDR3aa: CASSPRTGGSVGNEQFF; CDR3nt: TGTGCCAGCAGCCCAAGGACAGGGGGGTCTGTAGGCAATGAGCAGTTCTTC
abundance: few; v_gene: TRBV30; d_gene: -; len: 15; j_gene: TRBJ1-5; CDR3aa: CAWSALTGKGQPQHF; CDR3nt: TGTGCCTGGAGTGCCCTAACAGGGAAAGGCCAGCCCCAGCATTTT
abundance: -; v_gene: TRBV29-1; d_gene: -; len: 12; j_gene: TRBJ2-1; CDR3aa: CSASGFYNEQFF; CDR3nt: TGCAGCGCCTCCGGTTTTTACAATGAGCAGTTCTTC
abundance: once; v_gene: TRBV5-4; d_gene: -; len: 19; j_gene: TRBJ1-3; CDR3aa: CASSLHSFIGTNSGNTIYF; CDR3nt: TGTGCCAGCAGCCTTCACAGTTTTATAGGTACCAACTCTGGAAACACCATATATTTT
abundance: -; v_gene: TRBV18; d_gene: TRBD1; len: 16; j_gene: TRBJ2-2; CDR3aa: CASSPETGMLAGELFF; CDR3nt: TGTGCCAGCTCACCAGAGACAGGGATGTTAGCCGGGGAGCTGTTTTTT
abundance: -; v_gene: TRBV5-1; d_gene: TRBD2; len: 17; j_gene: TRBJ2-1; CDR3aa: CASSVTLAGGLAGEQFF; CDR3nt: TGCGCCAGCAGCGTTACCCTAGCGGGAGGTCTGGCGGGTGAGCAGTTCTTC
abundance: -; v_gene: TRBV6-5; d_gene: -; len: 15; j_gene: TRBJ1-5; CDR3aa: CASTPTLGPNQPQHF; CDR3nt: TGTGCCAGCACCCCTACTCTCGGTCCCAATCAGCCCCAGCATTTT
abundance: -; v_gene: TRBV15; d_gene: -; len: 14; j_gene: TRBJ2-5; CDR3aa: CATSRDGAGETQYF; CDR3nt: TGTGCCACCAGCAGAGATGGTGCGGGAGAGACCCAGTACTTC
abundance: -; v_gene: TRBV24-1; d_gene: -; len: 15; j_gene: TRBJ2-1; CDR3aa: CATSDSREWYNEQFF; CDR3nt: TGTGCCACCAGTGATTCCCGGGAGTGGTACAATGAGCAGTTCTTC
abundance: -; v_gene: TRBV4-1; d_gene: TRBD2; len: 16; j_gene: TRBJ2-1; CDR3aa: CASSQGGLAAYNEQFF; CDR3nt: TGCGCCAGCAGCCAAGGGGGACTAGCGGCCTACAATGAGCAGTTCTTC
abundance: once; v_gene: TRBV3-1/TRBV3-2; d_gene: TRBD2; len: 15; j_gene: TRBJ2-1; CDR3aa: CASSQAGGPGNEQFF; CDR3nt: TGTGCCAGCAGCCAAGCGGGAGGGCCCGGCAATGAGCAGTTCTTC
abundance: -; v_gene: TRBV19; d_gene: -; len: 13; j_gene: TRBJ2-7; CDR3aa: CASSITAGYEQYF; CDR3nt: TGTGCCAGTAGTATAACCGCAGGCTACGAGCAGTACTTC
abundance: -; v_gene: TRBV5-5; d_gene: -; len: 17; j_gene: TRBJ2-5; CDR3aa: CASSRGKRVGPKETQYF; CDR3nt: TGTGCCAGCAGCCGTGGGAAGCGGGTCGGGCCCAAAGAGACCCAGTACTTC
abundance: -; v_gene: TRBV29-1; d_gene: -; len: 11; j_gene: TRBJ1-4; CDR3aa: CSVVLNEKLFF; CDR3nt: TGCAGCGTTGTCCTTAATGAAAAACTGTTTTTT
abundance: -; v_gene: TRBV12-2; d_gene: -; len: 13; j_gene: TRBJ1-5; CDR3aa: CASRVPANQPQHF; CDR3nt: TGTGCAAGTCGCGTACCAGCGAATCAGCCCCAGCATTTT
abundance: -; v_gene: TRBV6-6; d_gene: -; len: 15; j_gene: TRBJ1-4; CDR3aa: CASIRRGDINEKLFF; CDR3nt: TGTGCCAGCATCCGACGGGGGGACATCAATGAAAAACTGTTTTTT
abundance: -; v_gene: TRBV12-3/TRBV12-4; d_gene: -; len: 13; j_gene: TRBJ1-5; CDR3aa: CASRRGTHQPQHF; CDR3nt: TGTGCCAGCAGGCGGGGGACTCATCAGCCCCAGCATTTT
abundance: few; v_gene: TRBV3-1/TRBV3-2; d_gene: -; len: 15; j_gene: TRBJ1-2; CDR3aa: CASSQVHQGNYGYTF; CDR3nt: TGTGCCAGCAGCCAAGTTCACCAGGGGAACTATGGCTACACCTTC
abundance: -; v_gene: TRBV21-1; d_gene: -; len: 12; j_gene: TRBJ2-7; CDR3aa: CASARAGGEQYF; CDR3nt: TGTGCCAGCGCCCGAGCGGGCGGCGAGCAGTACTTC
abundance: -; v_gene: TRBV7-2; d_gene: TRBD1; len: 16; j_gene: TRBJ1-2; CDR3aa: CASSLEGNGQGGGYTF; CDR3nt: TGTGCCAGCAGCTTAGAGGGGAACGGACAGGGGGGTGGCTACACCTTC
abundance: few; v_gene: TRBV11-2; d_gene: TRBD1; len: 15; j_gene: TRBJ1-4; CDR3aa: CASSWTGYRTEKLFF; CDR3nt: TGTGCCAGCAGCTGGACAGGGTACCGAACTGAAAAACTGTTTTTT
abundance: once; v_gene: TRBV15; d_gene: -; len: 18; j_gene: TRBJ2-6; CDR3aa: CATSSRTEIQTGANVLTF; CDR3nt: TGTGCCACCAGCAGTAGGACAGAAATACAAACTGGGGCCAACGTCCTGACTTTC
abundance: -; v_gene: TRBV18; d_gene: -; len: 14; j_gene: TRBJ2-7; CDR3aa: CASSPSPLVREQYF; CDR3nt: TGTGCCAGCTCACCCTCTCCACTAGTCCGCGAGCAGTACTTC
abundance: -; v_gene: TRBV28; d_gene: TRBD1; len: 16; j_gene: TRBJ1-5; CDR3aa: CASSGTGQFFNQPQHF; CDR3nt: TGTGCCAGCAGCGGGACGGGACAGTTTTTCAATCAGCCCCAGCATTTT
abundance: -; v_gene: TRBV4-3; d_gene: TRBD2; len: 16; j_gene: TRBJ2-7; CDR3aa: CASSQGLAHISYEQYF; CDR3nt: TGCGCCAGCAGCCAAGGACTAGCCCATATATCCTACGAGCAGTACTTC
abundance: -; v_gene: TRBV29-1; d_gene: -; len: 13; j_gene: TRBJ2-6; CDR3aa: CSVDTGRANVLTF; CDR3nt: TGCAGCGTTGATACAGGAAGGGCCAACGTCCTGACTTTC
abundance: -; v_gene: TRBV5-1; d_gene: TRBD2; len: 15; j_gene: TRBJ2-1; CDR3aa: CASSPPGLAVNEQFF; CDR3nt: TGCGCCAGCAGCCCACCGGGACTAGCGGTGAATGAGCAGTTCTTC
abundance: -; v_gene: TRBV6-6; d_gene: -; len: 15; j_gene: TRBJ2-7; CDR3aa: CASSFNPDSNYEQYF; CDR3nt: TGTGCCAGCAGTTTCAACCCGGACAGCAACTACGAGCAGTACTTC
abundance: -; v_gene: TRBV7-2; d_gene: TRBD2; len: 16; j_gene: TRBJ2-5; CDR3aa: CASSAPGLAAQETQYF; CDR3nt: TGTGCCAGCAGCGCCCCCGGACTAGCGGCGCAAGAGACCCAGTACTTC
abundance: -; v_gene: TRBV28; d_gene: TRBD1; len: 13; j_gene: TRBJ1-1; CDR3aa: CAIRGRTGTEAFF; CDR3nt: TGTGCCATCAGAGGGCGGACAGGCACTGAAGCTTTCTTT
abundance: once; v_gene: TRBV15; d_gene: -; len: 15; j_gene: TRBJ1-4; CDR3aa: CATIPGGAPNEKLFF; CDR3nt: TGTGCCACCATTCCTGGGGGCGCACCTAATGAAAAACTGTTTTTT
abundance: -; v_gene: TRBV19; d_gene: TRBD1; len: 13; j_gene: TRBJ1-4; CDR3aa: CASSTGAYEKLFF; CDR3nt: TGTGCCAGTTCAACAGGGGCTTATGAAAAACTGTTTTTT
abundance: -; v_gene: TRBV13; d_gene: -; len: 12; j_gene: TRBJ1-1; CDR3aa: CASSLPYTEAFF; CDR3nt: TGTGCCAGCAGCTTACCGTACACTGAAGCTTTCTTT
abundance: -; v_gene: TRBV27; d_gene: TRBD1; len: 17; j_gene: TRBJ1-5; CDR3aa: CASSPRGQGAGNQPQHF; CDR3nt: TGTGCCAGCTCCCCAAGGGGACAGGGGGCGGGCAATCAGCCCCAGCATTTT
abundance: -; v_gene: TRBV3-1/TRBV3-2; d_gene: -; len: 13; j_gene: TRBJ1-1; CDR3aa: CASSVQRATEAFF; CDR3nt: TGTGCCAGCAGCGTACAGCGGGCCACTGAAGCTTTCTTT
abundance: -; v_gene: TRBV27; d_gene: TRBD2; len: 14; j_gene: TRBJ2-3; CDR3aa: CASRGGRASDTQYF; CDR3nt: TGTGCCAGCAGAGGCGGGAGGGCTTCGGATACGCAGTATTTT
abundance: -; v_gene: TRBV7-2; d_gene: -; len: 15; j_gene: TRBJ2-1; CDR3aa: CASSLEAVSYNEQFF; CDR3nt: TGTGCCAGCAGCTTAGAGGCGGTCTCCTACAATGAGCAGTTCTTC
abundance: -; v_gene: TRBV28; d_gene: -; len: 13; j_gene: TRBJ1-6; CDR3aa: CASHSESGTPLHF; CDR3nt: TGTGCCAGCCACTCAGAATCGGGGACACCCCTCCACTTT
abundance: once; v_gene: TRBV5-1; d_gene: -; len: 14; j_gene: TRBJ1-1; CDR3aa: CASSFRGGNTEAFF; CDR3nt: TGCGCCAGCAGCTTTCGCGGAGGGAACACTGAAGCTTTCTTT
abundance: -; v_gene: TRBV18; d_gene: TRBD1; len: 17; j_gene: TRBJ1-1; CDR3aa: CASSYSGPAGGNPEAFF; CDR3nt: TGTGCCAGCTCCTATTCTGGCCCGGCAGGGGGTAATCCTGAAGCTTTCTTT
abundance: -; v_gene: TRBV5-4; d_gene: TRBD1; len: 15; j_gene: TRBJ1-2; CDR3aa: CASRAGTGINYGYTF; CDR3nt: TGTGCCAGCAGGGCAGGGACAGGGATTAACTATGGCTACACCTTC
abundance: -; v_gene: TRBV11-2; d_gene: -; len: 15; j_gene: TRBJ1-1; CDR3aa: CASSLVGGRGTEAFF; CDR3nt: TGTGCCAGCAGCCTAGTGGGGGGGCGCGGAACTGAAGCTTTCTTT
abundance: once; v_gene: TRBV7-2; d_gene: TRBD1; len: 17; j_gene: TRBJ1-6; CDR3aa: CASSLDLGTGRGSPLHF; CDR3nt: TGTGCCAGCAGCTTAGACCTCGGGACAGGACGAGGGTCACCCCTCCACTTT
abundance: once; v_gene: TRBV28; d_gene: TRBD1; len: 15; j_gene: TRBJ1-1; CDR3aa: CASSATGRGNTEAFF; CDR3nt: TGTGCCAGCAGTGCGACAGGGCGGGGGAACACTGAAGCTTTCTTT